This T cell receptor (beta chain) was recovered during a study of blood T cell repertoires in COVID-19. Across the whole study: T cells, B-cell-depleted T cells, or PBMCs supplied cDNA or gDNA.

Generated by immunoSEQ multiplex PCR, the TCRdb table keeps only in-frame clones and is missing some. The sample consists of 150,000 to 200,000 clones, roughly 77% of them appearing once. This clone was found once. V lost 3 bases and J lost 6, with 18 bases in between. The CDR3 covers 16 residues. CDR1 and CDR2 (germline): MNHEY, SVGEGT. The sample was PBMCs or T cells enriched from blood (not recorded which). The chain carries TRBV6-2 or TRBV6-3 and TRBJ1-5, with D maybe TRBD1 (5 bases). The TCR was taken from a woman aged 50 to 60 with acute COVID-19. The CDR3 bases are TGTGCCAGCAGTTATCCCGCAGGGAAGGGCAGTCAGCCCCAGCATTTT. Protein: CASSYPAGKGSQPQHF.